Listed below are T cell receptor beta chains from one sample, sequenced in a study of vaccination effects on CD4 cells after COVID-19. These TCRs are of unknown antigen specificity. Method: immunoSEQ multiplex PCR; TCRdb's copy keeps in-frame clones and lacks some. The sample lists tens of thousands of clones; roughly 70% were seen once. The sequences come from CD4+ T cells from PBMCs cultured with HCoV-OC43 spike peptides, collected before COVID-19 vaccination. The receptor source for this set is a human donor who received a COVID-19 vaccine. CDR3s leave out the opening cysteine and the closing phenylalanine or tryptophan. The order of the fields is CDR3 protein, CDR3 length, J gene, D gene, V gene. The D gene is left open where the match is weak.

CDR3aa: ASSSGIIAGRNTDTQY
len: 16
j_gene: TRBJ2-3
d_gene: TRBD2
v_gene: TRBV7-3

CDR3aa: ASIKQGDGGYT
len: 11
j_gene: TRBJ1-2
d_gene: TRBD1
v_gene: TRBV2

CDR3aa: ASSLVGTTNEKLF
len: 13
j_gene: TRBJ1-4
d_gene: .
v_gene: TRBV7-2

CDR3aa: ASSGRTGLDNEQF
len: 13
j_gene: TRBJ2-1
d_gene: TRBD1
v_gene: TRBV6-6

CDR3aa: ASSLVADSNQPQH
len: 13
j_gene: TRBJ1-5
d_gene: .
v_gene: TRBV7-2

CDR3aa: ASSLRVGTATDTQY
len: 14
j_gene: TRBJ2-3
d_gene: .
v_gene: TRBV5-1

CDR3aa: ASSSMGGQWEKLF
len: 13
j_gene: TRBJ1-4
d_gene: .
v_gene: TRBV6-5

CDR3aa: ATSVPGDTQY
len: 10
j_gene: TRBJ2-3
d_gene: .
v_gene: TRBV24-1

CDR3aa: ASSFGGNTEAF
len: 11
j_gene: TRBJ1-1
d_gene: .
v_gene: TRBV12-3/TRBV12-4

CDR3aa: ASSVAGGENIQY
len: 12
j_gene: TRBJ2-4
d_gene: TRBD1
v_gene: TRBV10-2

CDR3aa: ASSSLDRGYGYT
len: 12
j_gene: TRBJ1-2
d_gene: TRBD1
v_gene: TRBV27

CDR3aa: ASSPRQGALGNTIY
len: 14
j_gene: TRBJ1-3
d_gene: TRBD1
v_gene: TRBV18

CDR3aa: ASSNEYGYT
len: 9
j_gene: TRBJ1-2
d_gene: .
v_gene: TRBV6-5

CDR3aa: AWSVEPFGEKLF
len: 12
j_gene: TRBJ1-4
d_gene: .
v_gene: TRBV30

CDR3aa: ASGDGNQPQH
len: 10
j_gene: TRBJ1-5
d_gene: .
v_gene: TRBV2

CDR3aa: ASSADRGGNEQF
len: 12
j_gene: TRBJ2-1
d_gene: TRBD1
v_gene: TRBV7-2

CDR3aa: ATSDQSAGGANQPQH
len: 15
j_gene: TRBJ1-5
d_gene: TRBD1
v_gene: TRBV24-1

CDR3aa: SVEPGGRTNEKLF
len: 13
j_gene: TRBJ1-4
d_gene: .
v_gene: TRBV29-1

CDR3aa: AISDGDYGYT
len: 10
j_gene: TRBJ1-2
d_gene: .
v_gene: TRBV10-3

CDR3aa: ASSLEGGMNTEAF
len: 13
j_gene: TRBJ1-1
d_gene: .
v_gene: TRBV5-1

CDR3aa: ATSRDGLQETQY
len: 12
j_gene: TRBJ2-5
d_gene: .
v_gene: TRBV15

CDR3aa: SAMDSTGANVLT
len: 12
j_gene: TRBJ2-6
d_gene: .
v_gene: TRBV29-1

CDR3aa: ASTTRNTEAF
len: 10
j_gene: TRBJ1-1
d_gene: .
v_gene: TRBV6-1

CDR3aa: ASSQDYQGSDTQY
len: 13
j_gene: TRBJ2-3
d_gene: .
v_gene: TRBV4-3

CDR3aa: ASLLSSYNEQF
len: 11
j_gene: TRBJ2-1
d_gene: .
v_gene: TRBV10-2

CDR3aa: ASSHLGERDYNEQF
len: 14
j_gene: TRBJ2-1
d_gene: .
v_gene: TRBV4-3